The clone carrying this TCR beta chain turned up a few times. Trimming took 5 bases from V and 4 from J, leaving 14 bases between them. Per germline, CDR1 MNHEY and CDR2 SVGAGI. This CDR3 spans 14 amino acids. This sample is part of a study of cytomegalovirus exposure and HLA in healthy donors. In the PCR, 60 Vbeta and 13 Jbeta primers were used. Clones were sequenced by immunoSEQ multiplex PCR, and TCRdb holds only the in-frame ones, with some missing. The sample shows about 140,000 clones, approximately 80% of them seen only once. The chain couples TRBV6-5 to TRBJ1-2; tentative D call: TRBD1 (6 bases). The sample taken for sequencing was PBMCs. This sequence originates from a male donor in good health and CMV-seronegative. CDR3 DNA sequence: TGTGCCAGCAGTCCCCCAGGGGTTCCCTATGGCTACACCTTC. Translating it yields CASSPPGVPYGYTF.